A selection of T cell receptor beta chains follows, all from one sample in a study of T cell responses to AZD1222 COVID-19 vaccine. Here immunoSEQ multiplex PCR was the method, and the copy in TCRdb shows in-frame clones only, minus some. The sample contains about 150,000 clones, 75% to 90% of which appear only once. Sequencing was performed on peripheral blood, taken 28 days after the second AZD1222 dose. These receptor sequences come from an adult who received the AZD1222 COVID-19 vaccine. CDR3s include the opening cysteine and the closing phenylalanine or tryptophan. D genes are given only for firm matches. Clone size is given for some rows only: seen once, a few or many times, or a class if the clone is expanded.

d_call: -; cdr3_length: 14; j_call: TRBJ2-7; v_call: TRBV7-2; clone_size: -; cdr3_nt: TGTGCCAGCAGCCTGGATTGGACGTCAGACGAGCAGTACTTC; cdr3_aa: CASSLDWTSDEQYF
d_call: TRBD2; cdr3_length: 18; j_call: TRBJ2-3; v_call: TRBV11-2; clone_size: -; cdr3_nt: TGTGCCAGCAGCTTATCTCGGACTAGCAGTGGTTCGGCGGATACGCAGTATTTT; cdr3_aa: CASSLSRTSSGSADTQYF
d_call: -; cdr3_length: 15; j_call: TRBJ1-5; v_call: TRBV5-1; clone_size: -; cdr3_nt: TGCGCCAGCAGCTTGGGGGGGTATAGCAATCAGCCCCAGCATTTT; cdr3_aa: CASSLGGYSNQPQHF
d_call: TRBD2; cdr3_length: 13; j_call: TRBJ2-1; v_call: TRBV5-1; clone_size: -; cdr3_nt: TGCGCCAGCAGCCCAGCGGGAGCGCGCGAGCAGTTCTTC; cdr3_aa: CASSPAGAREQFF
d_call: -; cdr3_length: 15; j_call: TRBJ2-5; v_call: TRBV7-7; clone_size: -; cdr3_nt: TGTGCTAGCAGCCAAACGACCGACGTGGGGGAGACCCAGTACTTC; cdr3_aa: CASSQTTDVGETQYF
d_call: -; cdr3_length: 14; j_call: TRBJ1-1; v_call: TRBV30; clone_size: -; cdr3_nt: TGTGCCTGGAGTGTCGCAGGAATGAACACTGAAGCTTTCTTT; cdr3_aa: CAWSVAGMNTEAFF
d_call: TRBD1; cdr3_length: 13; j_call: TRBJ2-7; v_call: TRBV2; clone_size: once; cdr3_nt: TGTGCCAGCAGGGGGGACAGCTCCTACGAGCAGTACTTC; cdr3_aa: CASRGDSSYEQYF
d_call: -; cdr3_length: 15; j_call: TRBJ1-5; v_call: TRBV7-2; clone_size: once; cdr3_nt: TGTGCCAGCAGTTTTAGGGAGGGCTCGGGTCAGCCCCAGCATTTT; cdr3_aa: CASSFREGSGQPQHF
d_call: -; cdr3_length: 14; j_call: TRBJ2-7; v_call: TRBV30; clone_size: -; cdr3_nt: TGTGCCTGGAGAGACCTTACTAGCTCCTACGAGCAGTACTTC; cdr3_aa: CAWRDLTSSYEQYF
d_call: -; cdr3_length: 14; j_call: TRBJ2-1; v_call: TRBV5-4; clone_size: -; cdr3_nt: TGTGCCAGCCGAGGAGCGGATATATACAATGAGCAGTTCTTC; cdr3_aa: CASRGADIYNEQFF
d_call: -; cdr3_length: 15; j_call: TRBJ2-2; v_call: TRBV27; clone_size: -; cdr3_nt: TGTGCCAGCAGTTTTTTAAGGGACCCGCCCGGGGAGCTGTTTTTT; cdr3_aa: CASSFLRDPPGELFF
d_call: TRBD2; cdr3_length: 16; j_call: TRBJ2-7; v_call: TRBV18; clone_size: -; cdr3_nt: TGTGCCAGCTCACCAGGGCTAGCGGGAGTTCGGTACGAGCAGTACTTC; cdr3_aa: CASSPGLAGVRYEQYF
d_call: -; cdr3_length: 14; j_call: TRBJ2-2; v_call: TRBV11-2; clone_size: -; cdr3_nt: TGTGCCAGCAGCTTGGCCCTTCTTTCAGGGGAGCTGTTTTTT; cdr3_aa: CASSLALLSGELFF
d_call: TRBD2; cdr3_length: 15; j_call: TRBJ2-7; v_call: TRBV4-2; clone_size: few; cdr3_nt: TGTGCCAGCAGTCTTAGCGGGACGAGCTCCTACGAGCAGTACTTC; cdr3_aa: CASSLSGTSSYEQYF
d_call: -; cdr3_length: 15; j_call: TRBJ1-4; v_call: TRBV6-2/TRBV6-3; clone_size: -; cdr3_nt: TGTGCCAGCAGTTACCGAGCGTCAACTAATGAAAAACTGTTTTTT; cdr3_aa: CASSYRASTNEKLFF
d_call: -; cdr3_length: 10; j_call: TRBJ2-7; v_call: TRBV2; clone_size: once; cdr3_nt: TGTGCCAGCAGTTTGTCCGAGCAGTACTTC; cdr3_aa: CASSLSEQYF
d_call: -; cdr3_length: 13; j_call: TRBJ1-2; v_call: TRBV5-4; clone_size: -; cdr3_nt: TGTGCCAGCAGCTTCGGACAGTTCTATGGCTACACCTTC; cdr3_aa: CASSFGQFYGYTF
d_call: -; cdr3_length: 15; j_call: TRBJ1-2; v_call: TRBV5-1; clone_size: -; cdr3_nt: TGCGCCAGCAGCTTGGTGACAGGCGGGAGCTATGGCTACACCTTC; cdr3_aa: CASSLVTGGSYGYTF
d_call: TRBD1; cdr3_length: 13; j_call: TRBJ2-6; v_call: TRBV6-2/TRBV6-3; clone_size: -; cdr3_nt: TGTGCCAGCAGTTACACAGGGGAACGCGTCCTGACTTTC; cdr3_aa: CASSYTGERVLTF
d_call: -; cdr3_length: 15; j_call: TRBJ1-4; v_call: TRBV7-6; clone_size: -; cdr3_nt: TGTGCCAGCAGCTTAGAGTGGACTTTCAATGAAAAACTGTTTTTT; cdr3_aa: CASSLEWTFNEKLFF
d_call: TRBD1; cdr3_length: 13; j_call: TRBJ2-7; v_call: TRBV7-9; clone_size: -; cdr3_nt: TGTGCCAGCAGCTTTGGACAGGCATACGAGCAGTACTTC; cdr3_aa: CASSFGQAYEQYF
d_call: TRBD2; cdr3_length: 14; j_call: TRBJ2-7; v_call: TRBV7-2; clone_size: -; cdr3_nt: TGTGCCAGCAGCCAGGGACTAGCGGGAGCCGAGCAGTACTTC; cdr3_aa: CASSQGLAGAEQYF
d_call: -; cdr3_length: 15; j_call: TRBJ2-5; v_call: TRBV11-3; clone_size: -; cdr3_nt: TGTGCCAGCAGCTTAAGCAGGGAGTACCAAGAGACCCAGTACTTC; cdr3_aa: CASSLSREYQETQYF
d_call: -; cdr3_length: 13; j_call: TRBJ2-1; v_call: TRBV2; clone_size: -; cdr3_nt: TGTGCCAGCAGTGCGGGCAGGGCTAATGAGCAGTTCTTC; cdr3_aa: CASSAGRANEQFF
d_call: -; cdr3_length: 16; j_call: TRBJ1-4; v_call: TRBV11-2; clone_size: -; cdr3_nt: TGTGCCAGCAGCTTAGGGGGCAGGGGACGGGGTGAAAAACTGTTTTTT; cdr3_aa: CASSLGGRGRGEKLFF
d_call: -; cdr3_length: 23; j_call: TRBJ1-2; v_call: TRBV10-1; clone_size: -; cdr3_nt: TGCGCCAGCAGTGAGTCGAAGGGTCGGACCCAACCCCCCGTCACTCGAATAGTCTATGGCTACACCTTC; cdr3_aa: CASSESKGRTQPPVTRIVYGYTF
d_call: TRBD1; cdr3_length: 16; j_call: TRBJ1-5; v_call: TRBV7-8; clone_size: -; cdr3_nt: TGTGCCAGCAGCCCCCAGTCCGGGACAGGGAGGAAGCCCCAGCATTTT; cdr3_aa: CASSPQSGTGRKPQHF
d_call: TRBD1; cdr3_length: 14; j_call: TRBJ2-5; v_call: TRBV7-9; clone_size: once; cdr3_nt: TGTGCCAGCAGCTCACAGGGGACAGAAGAGACCCAGTACTTC; cdr3_aa: CASSSQGTEETQYF
d_call: -; cdr3_length: 12; j_call: TRBJ1-2; v_call: TRBV4-3; clone_size: -; cdr3_nt: TGCGCCAGCAGCCAACACGGCTATGGCTACACCTTC; cdr3_aa: CASSQHGYGYTF
d_call: -; cdr3_length: 13; j_call: TRBJ2-2; v_call: TRBV9; clone_size: -; cdr3_nt: TGTGCCAGCGCACAAGGTGGCACCGGGGAGCTGTTTTTT; cdr3_aa: CASAQGGTGELFF
d_call: -; cdr3_length: 16; j_call: TRBJ2-2; v_call: TRBV6-5; clone_size: -; cdr3_nt: TGTGCCAGCAGTTACTCGGGTCGAGGCAACACCGGGGAGCTGTTTTTT; cdr3_aa: CASSYSGRGNTGELFF
d_call: -; cdr3_length: 19; j_call: TRBJ2-1; v_call: TRBV20-1; clone_size: -; cdr3_nt: TGCAGTGCTAGTAGCGTGTGGGGTCCTGGCGCCCAAGCCTACAATGAGCAGTTCTTC; cdr3_aa: CSASSVWGPGAQAYNEQFF
d_call: -; cdr3_length: 15; j_call: TRBJ2-5; v_call: TRBV23-1; clone_size: -; cdr3_nt: TGCGCCAGCAGTCAATATCACTCGTGTCAAGAGACCCAGTACTTC; cdr3_aa: CASSQYHSCQETQYF
d_call: -; cdr3_length: 13; j_call: TRBJ1-3; v_call: TRBV6-5; clone_size: -; cdr3_nt: TGTGCCAGCAGTCTCAGGGAGGGAAACACCATATATTTT; cdr3_aa: CASSLREGNTIYF
d_call: -; cdr3_length: 13; j_call: TRBJ2-1; v_call: TRBV19; clone_size: -; cdr3_nt: TGTGCCACCGTGGACAAGGGGCATTATGAGCAGTTCTTC; cdr3_aa: CATVDKGHYEQFF
d_call: TRBD2; cdr3_length: 14; j_call: TRBJ2-2; v_call: TRBV7-2; clone_size: -; cdr3_nt: TGTGCCAGCAGGTTAGCGGGAGGTGCCGGGGAGCTGTTTTTT; cdr3_aa: CASRLAGGAGELFF
d_call: -; cdr3_length: 12; j_call: TRBJ1-1; v_call: TRBV28; clone_size: -; cdr3_nt: TGTGCCAGCAGCACAGGGTTTAATGAAGCTTTCTTT; cdr3_aa: CASSTGFNEAFF
d_call: -; cdr3_length: 12; j_call: TRBJ1-1; v_call: TRBV6-5; clone_size: -; cdr3_nt: TGTGCCAGCAGCCACAGTAACACTGAAGCTTTCTTT; cdr3_aa: CASSHSNTEAFF
d_call: -; cdr3_length: 13; j_call: TRBJ2-1; v_call: TRBV12-5; clone_size: -; cdr3_nt: TGTGCTAGTGGCCTCGGACAGATCAATGAGCAGTTCTTC; cdr3_aa: CASGLGQINEQFF
d_call: -; cdr3_length: 14; j_call: TRBJ2-7; v_call: TRBV7-6; clone_size: -; cdr3_nt: TGTGCCAGCAGTCTTGGGGGAGAAATCTACGAGCAGTACTTC; cdr3_aa: CASSLGGEIYEQYF
d_call: -; cdr3_length: 15; j_call: TRBJ1-5; v_call: TRBV7-4; clone_size: -; cdr3_nt: TGTGCCATCACTAAAAACCAAAATAGCAATCAGCCCCAGCATTTT; cdr3_aa: CAITKNQNSNQPQHF
d_call: TRBD1; cdr3_length: 15; j_call: TRBJ2-1; v_call: TRBV7-3; clone_size: -; cdr3_nt: TGTGCCAGCAGCTTAACCAGGGGGCCCTACAATGAGCAGTTCTTC; cdr3_aa: CASSLTRGPYNEQFF
d_call: -; cdr3_length: 13; j_call: TRBJ1-1; v_call: TRBV5-4; clone_size: -; cdr3_nt: TGTGCCAGCAGCTTGCTGGGGAACACTGAAGCTTTCTTT; cdr3_aa: CASSLLGNTEAFF
d_call: TRBD2; cdr3_length: 16; j_call: TRBJ2-5; v_call: TRBV3-1/TRBV3-2; clone_size: -; cdr3_nt: TGTGCCAGCAGCCAAGGTTGGGGCGGGAGGGCGGAGACCCAGTACTTC; cdr3_aa: CASSQGWGGRAETQYF
d_call: -; cdr3_length: 14; j_call: TRBJ1-1; v_call: TRBV6-5; clone_size: -; cdr3_nt: TGTGCCAGCAGCCGAAAGGGGGGGCTCACTGAAGCTTTCTTT; cdr3_aa: CASSRKGGLTEAFF
d_call: -; cdr3_length: 16; j_call: TRBJ1-4; v_call: TRBV6-5; clone_size: -; cdr3_nt: TGTGCCAGCAGTTACTCGATGGGGGGCCGAAATGAAAAACTGTTTTTT; cdr3_aa: CASSYSMGGRNEKLFF
d_call: TRBD2; cdr3_length: 17; j_call: TRBJ2-2; v_call: TRBV11-3; clone_size: -; cdr3_nt: TGTGCCAGCAGCTTAAACCCGAGCGGGAGGTTCACCGGGGAGCTGTTTTTT; cdr3_aa: CASSLNPSGRFTGELFF
d_call: TRBD1; cdr3_length: 18; j_call: TRBJ2-5; v_call: TRBV5-1; clone_size: -; cdr3_nt: TGCGCCAGCAGACGGACAGGGGGCTTTACTTCCAACCAAGAGACCCAGTACTTC; cdr3_aa: CASRRTGGFTSNQETQYF
d_call: -; cdr3_length: 17; j_call: TRBJ1-3; v_call: TRBV6-1; clone_size: -; cdr3_nt: TGTGCCAGCAGTGTGGCGACCCGCCTGGCCATCGGAAACACCATATATTTT; cdr3_aa: CASSVATRLAIGNTIYF
d_call: -; cdr3_length: 13; j_call: TRBJ2-7; v_call: TRBV12-3/TRBV12-4; clone_size: few; cdr3_nt: TGTGCCAGCAGTTTAGCGCAGAGTTACGAGCAGTACTTC; cdr3_aa: CASSLAQSYEQYF
d_call: TRBD2; cdr3_length: 14; j_call: TRBJ2-7; v_call: TRBV27; clone_size: -; cdr3_nt: TGTGCCAGCAGTTGGGGCGGGAGGGAGTACGAGCAGTACTTC; cdr3_aa: CASSWGGREYEQYF
d_call: -; cdr3_length: 14; j_call: TRBJ2-2; v_call: TRBV3-1/TRBV3-2; clone_size: -; cdr3_nt: TGTGCCAGCAGGCCCCCCCGGGACACCGGGGAGCTGTTTTTT; cdr3_aa: CASRPPRDTGELFF
d_call: -; cdr3_length: 15; j_call: TRBJ1-2; v_call: TRBV4-1; clone_size: -; cdr3_nt: TGCGCCAGCAGCCAAGCCCCGACGGACTCCTATGGCTACACCTTC; cdr3_aa: CASSQAPTDSYGYTF
d_call: TRBD1; cdr3_length: 15; j_call: TRBJ1-2; v_call: TRBV7-9; clone_size: -; cdr3_nt: TGTGCCAGCAGCCCGCTCACGACAGGGACCTATGGCTACACCTTC; cdr3_aa: CASSPLTTGTYGYTF
d_call: -; cdr3_length: 12; j_call: TRBJ2-1; v_call: TRBV28; clone_size: -; cdr3_nt: TGTGCCAGCATAGGTCAAACCAATGAGCAGTTCTTC; cdr3_aa: CASIGQTNEQFF
d_call: -; cdr3_length: 14; j_call: TRBJ2-3; v_call: TRBV4-3; clone_size: -; cdr3_nt: TGCGCCAGCAGCCAAGATACGGCCACAGATACGCAGTATTTT; cdr3_aa: CASSQDTATDTQYF
d_call: -; cdr3_length: 15; j_call: TRBJ2-1; v_call: TRBV5-1; clone_size: -; cdr3_nt: TGCGCCAGCAGCTTTCTCGGCGGGCAACACAATGAGCAGTTCTTC; cdr3_aa: CASSFLGGQHNEQFF